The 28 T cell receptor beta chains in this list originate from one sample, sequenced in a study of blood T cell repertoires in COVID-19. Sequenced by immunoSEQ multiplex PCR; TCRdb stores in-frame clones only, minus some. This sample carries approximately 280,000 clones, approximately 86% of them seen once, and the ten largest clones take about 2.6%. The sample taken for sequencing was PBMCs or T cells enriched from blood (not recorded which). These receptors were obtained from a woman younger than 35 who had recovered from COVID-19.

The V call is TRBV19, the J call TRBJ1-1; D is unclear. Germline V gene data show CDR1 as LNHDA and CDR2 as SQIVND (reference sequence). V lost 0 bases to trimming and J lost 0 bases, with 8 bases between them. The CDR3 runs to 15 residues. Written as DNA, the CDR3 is TGTGCCAGTAGTATAGATCGACTCCTGAACACTGAAGCTTTCTTT. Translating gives CASSIDRLLNTEAFF.

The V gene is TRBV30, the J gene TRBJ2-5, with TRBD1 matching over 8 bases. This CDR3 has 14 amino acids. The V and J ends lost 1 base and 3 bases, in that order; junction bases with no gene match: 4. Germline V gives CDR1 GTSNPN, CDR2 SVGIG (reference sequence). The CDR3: CAWSEGQEKETQYF. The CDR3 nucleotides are TGTGCCTGGAGTGAGGGACAGGAGAAAGAGACCCAGTACTTC.

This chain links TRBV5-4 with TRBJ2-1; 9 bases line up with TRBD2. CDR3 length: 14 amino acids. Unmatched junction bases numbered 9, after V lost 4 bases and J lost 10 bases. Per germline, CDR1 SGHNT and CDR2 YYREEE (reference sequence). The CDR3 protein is CASSPRIAGVEQFF. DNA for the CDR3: TGTGCCAGCAGCCCGCGTATAGCGGGAGTAGAGCAGTTCTTC. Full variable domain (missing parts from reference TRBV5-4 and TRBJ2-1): ETGVTQSPTHLIKTRGQQVTLRCSSQSGHNTVSWYQQALGQGPQFIFQYYREEENGRGNFPPRFSGLQFPNYSSELNVNALELDDSALYLCASSPRIAGVEQFFGPGTRLTVL.

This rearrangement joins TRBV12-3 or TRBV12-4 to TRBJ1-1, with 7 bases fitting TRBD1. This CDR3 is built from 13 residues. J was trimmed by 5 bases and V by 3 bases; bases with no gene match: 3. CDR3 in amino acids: CASSFDRVTEAFF. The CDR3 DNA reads TGTGCCAGCAGTTTCGACAGGGTAACTGAAGCTTTCTTT.

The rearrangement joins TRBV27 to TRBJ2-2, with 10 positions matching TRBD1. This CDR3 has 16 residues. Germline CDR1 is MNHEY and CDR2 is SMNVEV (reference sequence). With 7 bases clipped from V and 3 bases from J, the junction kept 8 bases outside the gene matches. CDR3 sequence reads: CASIQTGTGDTGELFF. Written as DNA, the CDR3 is TGTGCCAGCATCCAGACGGGGACAGGGGACACCGGGGAGCTGTTTTTT.

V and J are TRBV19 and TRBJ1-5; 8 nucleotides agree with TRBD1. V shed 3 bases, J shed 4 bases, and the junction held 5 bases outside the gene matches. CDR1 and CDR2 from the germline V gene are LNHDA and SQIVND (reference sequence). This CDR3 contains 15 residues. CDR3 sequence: CASSILRDRNQPQHF. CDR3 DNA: TGTGCCAGTAGTATCCTCCGGGACAGGAATCAGCCCCAGCATTTT.

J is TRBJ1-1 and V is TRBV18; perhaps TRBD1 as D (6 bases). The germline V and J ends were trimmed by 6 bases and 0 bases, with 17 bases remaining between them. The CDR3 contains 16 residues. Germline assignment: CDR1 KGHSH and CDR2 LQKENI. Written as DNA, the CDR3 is TGTGCCAGCTCGCCGACTACCAGGGGCCTGAACACTGAAGCTTTCTTT. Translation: CASSPTTRGLNTEAFF.

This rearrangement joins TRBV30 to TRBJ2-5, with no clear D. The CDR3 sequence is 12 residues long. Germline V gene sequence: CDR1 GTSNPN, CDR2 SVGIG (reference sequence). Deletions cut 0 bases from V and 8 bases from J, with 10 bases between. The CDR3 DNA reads TGTGCCTGGAGTGTACTTTTGGGCACCCAGTACTTC. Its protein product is CAWSVLLGTQYF.

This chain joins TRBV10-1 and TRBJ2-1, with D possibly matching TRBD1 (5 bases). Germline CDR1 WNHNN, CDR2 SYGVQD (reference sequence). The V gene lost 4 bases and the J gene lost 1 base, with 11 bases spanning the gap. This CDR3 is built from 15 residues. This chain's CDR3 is CASSARQKSYNEQFF. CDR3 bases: TGCGCCAGCAGTGCCCGACAGAAGTCCTACAATGAGCAGTTCTTC.

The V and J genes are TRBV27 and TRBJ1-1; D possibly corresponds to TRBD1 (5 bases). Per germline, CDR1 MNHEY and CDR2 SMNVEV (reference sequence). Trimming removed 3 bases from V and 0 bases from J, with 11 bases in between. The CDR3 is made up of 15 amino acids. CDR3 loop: CASSLTAHLNTEAFF. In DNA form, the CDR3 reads TGTGCCAGCAGTTTGACAGCCCACCTGAACACTGAAGCTTTCTTT.

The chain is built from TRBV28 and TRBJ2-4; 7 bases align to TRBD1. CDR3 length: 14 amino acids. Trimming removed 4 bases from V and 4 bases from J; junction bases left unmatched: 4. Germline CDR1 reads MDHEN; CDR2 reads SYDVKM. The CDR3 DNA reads TGTGCCAGCAGTTCCGGGGACAGTAAAAACATTCAGTACTTC. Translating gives CASSSGDSKNIQYF.

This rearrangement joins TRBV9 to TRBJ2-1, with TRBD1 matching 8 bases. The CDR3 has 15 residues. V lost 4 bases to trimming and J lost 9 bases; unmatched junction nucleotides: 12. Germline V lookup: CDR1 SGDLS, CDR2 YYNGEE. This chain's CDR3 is CASSPHRAGGFEQFF. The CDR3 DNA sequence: TGTGCCAGCAGCCCCCACCGGGCAGGGGGCTTTGAGCAGTTCTTC. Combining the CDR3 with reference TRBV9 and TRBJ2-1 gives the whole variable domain DSGVTQTPKHLITATGQRVTLRCSPRSGDLSVYWYQQSLDQGLQFLIQYYNGEERAKGNILERFSAQQFPDLHSELNLSSLELGDSALYFCASSPHRAGGFEQFFGPGTRLTVL.

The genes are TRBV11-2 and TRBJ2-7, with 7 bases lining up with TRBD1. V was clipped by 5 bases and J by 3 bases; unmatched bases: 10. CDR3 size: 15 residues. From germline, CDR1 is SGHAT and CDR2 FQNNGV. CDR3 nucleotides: TGTGCCAGCAGCACATCCGGGACAGACCTCTACGAGCAGTACTTC. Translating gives CASSTSGTDLYEQYF.

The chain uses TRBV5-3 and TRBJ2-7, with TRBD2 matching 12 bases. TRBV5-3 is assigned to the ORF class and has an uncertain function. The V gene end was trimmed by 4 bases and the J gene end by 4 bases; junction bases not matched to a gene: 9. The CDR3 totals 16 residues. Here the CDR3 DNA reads TGTGCCAGAAGCCCACGCCCGACTAGCGGGGGATACGAGCAGTACTTC. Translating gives CARSPRPTSGGYEQYF.

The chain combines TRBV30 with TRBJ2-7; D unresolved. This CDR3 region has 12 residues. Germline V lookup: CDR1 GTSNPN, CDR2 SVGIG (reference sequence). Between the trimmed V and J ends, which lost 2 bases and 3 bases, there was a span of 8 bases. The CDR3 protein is CAWSSPLYEQYF. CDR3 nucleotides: TGTGCCTGGAGTTCCCCCCTCTACGAGCAGTACTTC.

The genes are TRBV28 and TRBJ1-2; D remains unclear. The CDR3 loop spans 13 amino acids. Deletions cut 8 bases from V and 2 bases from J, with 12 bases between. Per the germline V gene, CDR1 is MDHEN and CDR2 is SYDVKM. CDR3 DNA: TGTGCCAGCCGCCTTTCGGGAAACTATGGCTACACCTTC. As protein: CASRLSGNYGYTF.

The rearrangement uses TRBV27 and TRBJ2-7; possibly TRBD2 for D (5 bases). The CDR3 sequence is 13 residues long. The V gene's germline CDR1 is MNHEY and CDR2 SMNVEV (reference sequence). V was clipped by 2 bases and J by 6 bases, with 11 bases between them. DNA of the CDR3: TGTGCCAGCAGTTTAACTAGGTTGGCCGAGCAGTACTTC. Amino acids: CASSLTRLAEQYF.

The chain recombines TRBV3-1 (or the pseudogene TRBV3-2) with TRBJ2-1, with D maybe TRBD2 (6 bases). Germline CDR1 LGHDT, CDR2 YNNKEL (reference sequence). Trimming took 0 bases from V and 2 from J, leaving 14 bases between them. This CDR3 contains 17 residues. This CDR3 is CASSQDGGGVTYNEQFF. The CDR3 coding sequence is TGTGCCAGCAGCCAAGATGGAGGCGGGGTGACCTACAATGAGCAGTTCTTC.

The DNA of the CDR3 is TGTGCCAGCAGTGACGAAGGGGGGAGGGTTCAGCCCCAGCATTTT. Its protein product is CASSDEGGRVQPQHF. V and J are TRBV2 and TRBJ1-5; D is perhaps TRBD1 (6 bases). The CDR3 contains 15 residues. The germline V and J ends were trimmed by 3 bases and 6 bases, with 15 bases remaining between them. CDR1 is SNHLY, CDR2 FYNNEI, per germline.

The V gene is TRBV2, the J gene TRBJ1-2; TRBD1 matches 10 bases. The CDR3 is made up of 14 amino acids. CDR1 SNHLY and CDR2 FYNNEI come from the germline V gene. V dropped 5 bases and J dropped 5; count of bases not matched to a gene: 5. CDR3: CASSQGQGGYGYTF. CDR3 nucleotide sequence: TGTGCCAGCAGTCAAGGACAGGGGGGATATGGCTACACCTTC.

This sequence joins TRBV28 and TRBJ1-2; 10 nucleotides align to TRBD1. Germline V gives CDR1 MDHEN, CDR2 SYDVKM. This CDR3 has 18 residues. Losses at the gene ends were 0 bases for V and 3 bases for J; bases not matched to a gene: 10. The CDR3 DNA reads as TGTGCCAGCAGTTTATGGAGGGGAGGGGGGACAGGGGACTATGGCTACACCTTC. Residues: CASSLWRGGGTGDYGYTF.

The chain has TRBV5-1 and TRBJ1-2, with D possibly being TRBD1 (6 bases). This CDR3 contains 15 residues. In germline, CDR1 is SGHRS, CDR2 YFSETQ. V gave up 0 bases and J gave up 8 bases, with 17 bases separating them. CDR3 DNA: TGCGCCAGCAGCTTGGGGACAGATCCAACGAGGGGCTACACCTTC. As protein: CASSLGTDPTRGYTF.

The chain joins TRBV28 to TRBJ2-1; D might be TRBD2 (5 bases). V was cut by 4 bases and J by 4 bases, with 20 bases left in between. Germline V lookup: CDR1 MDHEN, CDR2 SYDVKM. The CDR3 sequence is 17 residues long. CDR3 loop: CASSSPRTGSPYNEQFF. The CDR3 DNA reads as TGTGCCAGCAGTTCACCACGGACGGGATCTCCTTACAATGAGCAGTTCTTC.

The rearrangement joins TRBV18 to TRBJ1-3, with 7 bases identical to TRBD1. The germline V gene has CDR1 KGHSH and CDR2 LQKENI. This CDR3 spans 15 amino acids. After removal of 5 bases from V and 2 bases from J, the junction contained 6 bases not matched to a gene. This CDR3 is CASSGPTGTGNTIYF. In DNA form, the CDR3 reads TGTGCCAGCTCAGGACCGACAGGGACTGGAAACACCATATATTTT.

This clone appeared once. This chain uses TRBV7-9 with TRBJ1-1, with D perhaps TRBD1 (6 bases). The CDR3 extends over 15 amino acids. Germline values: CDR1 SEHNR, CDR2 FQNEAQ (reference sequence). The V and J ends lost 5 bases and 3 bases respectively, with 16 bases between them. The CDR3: CASSAQAGGDTEAFF. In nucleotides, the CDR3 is TGTGCCAGCAGCGCTCAGGCTGGGGGCGACACTGAAGCTTTCTTT.

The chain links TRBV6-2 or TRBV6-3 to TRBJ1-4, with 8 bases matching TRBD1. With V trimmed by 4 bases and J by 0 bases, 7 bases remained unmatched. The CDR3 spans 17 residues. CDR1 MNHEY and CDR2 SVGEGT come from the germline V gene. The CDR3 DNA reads TGTGCCAGCAGTTTACCGACAGGGGCGGCAACTAATGAAAAACTGTTTTTT. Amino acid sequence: CASSLPTGAATNEKLFF.

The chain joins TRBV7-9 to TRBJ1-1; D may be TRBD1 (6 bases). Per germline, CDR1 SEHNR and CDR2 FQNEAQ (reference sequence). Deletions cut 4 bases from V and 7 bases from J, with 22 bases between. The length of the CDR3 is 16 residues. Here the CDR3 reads CASSSDFWGPTSEAFF. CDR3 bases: TGTGCCAGCAGCTCCGACTTCTGGGGGCCCACGAGTGAAGCTTTCTTT. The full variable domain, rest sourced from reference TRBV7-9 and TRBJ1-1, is DTGVSQNPRHKITKRGQNVTFRCDPISEHNRLYWYRQTLGQGPEFLTYFQNEAQLEKSRLLSDRFSAERPKGSFSTLEIQRTEQGDSAMYLCASSSDFWGPTSEAFFGQGTRLTVV.

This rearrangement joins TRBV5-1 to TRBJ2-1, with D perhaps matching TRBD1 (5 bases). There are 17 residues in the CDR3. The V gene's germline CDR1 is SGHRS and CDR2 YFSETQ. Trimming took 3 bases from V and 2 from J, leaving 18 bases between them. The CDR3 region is CASSSRALLQAYNEQFF. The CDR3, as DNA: TGCGCCAGCAGCTCCAGGGCCCTTCTTCAAGCCTACAATGAGCAGTTCTTC.